This T cell receptor beta chain was captured by sequencing in a study of T cell responses to AZD1222 COVID-19 vaccine. Study-wide results and limits: Compared with day 0, the breadth and depth of the Spike-specific TCR repertoire rose significantly after two doses of AZD1222.

As regards this clone: Its antigen is still unknown.

Sequencing was performed with immunoSEQ multiplex PCR; in TCRdb, only in-frame clones are kept and a portion is missing. The sample carries roughly 140,000 clones, roughly 88% recorded once. The junction had 6 bases not matched to a gene; V was cut back by 11 bases and J by 7 bases. Germline V CDR1 and CDR2: MNHEY, SVGAGI. The length of the CDR3 is 11 residues. Source: peripheral blood, taken on day 0 of AZD1222 vaccination. This sequence originates from an adult in good health. This rearrangement joins TRBV6-5 to TRBJ1-1; 8 positions match TRBD1. In nucleotides, the CDR3 is TGTGCCGGGGGACAGGTCGGTGAAGCTTTCTTT. This translates into CAGGQVGEAFF.